The text below deals with one T cell receptor beta chain. This record belongs to a study of blood T cell repertoires in COVID-19. Sequencing used immunoSEQ multiplex PCR; TCRdb keeps in-frame clones, though not all of them. The table includes roughly 160,000 clones, approximately 85% detected once. Trimming took off 2 bases at V and 6 bases at J, with 15 bases between the two ends. The CDR3 is 15 amino acids. Germline-derived CDR1 and CDR2 are SGDLS and YYNGEE. The genes are TRBV9 and TRBJ2-1, with D perhaps TRBD2 (6 bases). Sequenced sample: peripheral blood. This TCR was sampled from a woman aged 55-70 years with COVID-19, enrolled during active disease. The CDR3 DNA is TGTGCCAGCAGCGTCGGACTAAACCCGATCAATGAGCAGTTCTTC. As protein: CASSVGLNPINEQFF.